A selection of T cell receptor beta chains follows, all from one sample in a study of T cell responses to AZD1222 COVID-19 vaccine. Using immunoSEQ multiplex PCR, the repertoire was profiled, and TCRdb retains in-frame clones only, with some absent. The profile covers around 100,000 clones, with approximately 90% appearing a single time and 2.5% to 3% taken by the ten largest. Sequencing used peripheral blood, obtained on day 0 of AZD1222 vaccination. The receptors originated from an adult in good health. Both conserved end residues are trimmed from each CDR3. The order of the fields is J gene, V gene, CDR3 protein.

j_call: TRBJ2-2; v_call: TRBV4-3; cdr3_aa: ASSQVAGWSTGELF
j_call: TRBJ1-2; v_call: TRBV24-1; cdr3_aa: ATAGRLGEIYGYT
j_call: TRBJ2-1; v_call: TRBV7-2; cdr3_aa: ASSLTSGYPYNEQF
j_call: TRBJ2-5; v_call: TRBV3-1/TRBV3-2; cdr3_aa: ASSQDCLKGFGETQY
j_call: TRBJ2-1; v_call: TRBV7-8; cdr3_aa: ASSLERGGRNEQF
j_call: TRBJ2-3; v_call: TRBV7-9; cdr3_aa: ASSYGGTVTDTQY
j_call: TRBJ2-1; v_call: TRBV5-1; cdr3_aa: ASSLAAGVVARNYNEQF
j_call: TRBJ2-3; v_call: TRBV27; cdr3_aa: ASSVLGSAPDTQY
j_call: TRBJ1-3; v_call: TRBV12-5; cdr3_aa: ASGLGPSGNTIY
j_call: TRBJ1-5; v_call: TRBV7-9; cdr3_aa: ASSWTGPNQPQH
j_call: TRBJ2-5; v_call: TRBV7-3; cdr3_aa: ASSSPDDRGRKETQY
j_call: TRBJ1-2; v_call: TRBV6-2/TRBV6-3; cdr3_aa: ASSYDQGIDGYT
j_call: TRBJ1-2; v_call: TRBV6-5; cdr3_aa: ASSWDRVSGGYT
j_call: TRBJ1-4; v_call: TRBV9; cdr3_aa: ASSAQGAPNEKLF
j_call: TRBJ1-5; v_call: TRBV2; cdr3_aa: ASSVTGAPNQPQH
j_call: TRBJ2-4; v_call: TRBV7-2; cdr3_aa: ASSLTGGAQY
j_call: TRBJ1-2; v_call: TRBV7-8; cdr3_aa: ASSSTIWGNYGYT
j_call: TRBJ1-1; v_call: TRBV6-6; cdr3_aa: ASGPGLNTEAF
j_call: TRBJ1-2; v_call: TRBV4-2; cdr3_aa: ASSSPADGGYT
j_call: TRBJ1-4; v_call: TRBV5-1; cdr3_aa: ASSLDRGGNNEKLF
j_call: TRBJ2-5; v_call: TRBV7-2; cdr3_aa: ASSLDSRLRQETQY
j_call: TRBJ1-6; v_call: TRBV4-1; cdr3_aa: ASSQGTAGQSNSPLH
j_call: TRBJ1-1; v_call: TRBV18; cdr3_aa: ASSQNQANTEAF
j_call: TRBJ2-7; v_call: TRBV19; cdr3_aa: ASNRYGTGIGEQY
j_call: TRBJ1-2; v_call: TRBV6-6; cdr3_aa: ATLSDYGYT
j_call: TRBJ1-2; v_call: TRBV29-1; cdr3_aa: SVPGKLGYGYT
j_call: TRBJ2-7; v_call: TRBV5-6; cdr3_aa: ASSLLGNSLEQY
j_call: TRBJ2-1; v_call: TRBV11-1; cdr3_aa: ASSLGRGGLNEQF
j_call: TRBJ1-1; v_call: TRBV7-6; cdr3_aa: ASSLATGTNTEAF